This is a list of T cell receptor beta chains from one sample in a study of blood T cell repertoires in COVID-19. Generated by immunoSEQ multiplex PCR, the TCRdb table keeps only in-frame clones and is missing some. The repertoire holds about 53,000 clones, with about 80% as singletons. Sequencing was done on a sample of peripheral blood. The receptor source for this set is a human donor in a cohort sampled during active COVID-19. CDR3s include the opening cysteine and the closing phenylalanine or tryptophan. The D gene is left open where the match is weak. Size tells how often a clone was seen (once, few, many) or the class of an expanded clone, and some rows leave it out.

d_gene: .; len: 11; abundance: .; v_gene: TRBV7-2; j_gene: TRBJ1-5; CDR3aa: CATRGRQPQHF; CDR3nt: TGTGCCACCCGGGGGAGGCAGCCCCAGCATTTT
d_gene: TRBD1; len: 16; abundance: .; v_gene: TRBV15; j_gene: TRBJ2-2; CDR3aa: CATSREVGQSTGELFF; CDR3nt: TGTGCCACCAGCAGAGAAGTGGGACAGAGTACCGGGGAGCTGTTTTTT
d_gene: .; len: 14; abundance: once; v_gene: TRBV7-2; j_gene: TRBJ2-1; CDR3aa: CASSLSGHIDEQFF; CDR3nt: TGTGCCAGCAGCTTATCGGGACACATCGATGAGCAGTTCTTC
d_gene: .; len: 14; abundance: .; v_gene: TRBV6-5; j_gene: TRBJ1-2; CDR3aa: CASSPLKSAYGYTF; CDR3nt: TGTGCCAGCAGCCCGTTAAAGAGCGCTTATGGCTACACCTTC
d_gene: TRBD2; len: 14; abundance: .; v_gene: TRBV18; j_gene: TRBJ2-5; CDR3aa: CASSPSSGQETQYF; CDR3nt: TGTGCCAGCTCACCTAGTAGCGGGCAAGAGACCCAGTACTTC
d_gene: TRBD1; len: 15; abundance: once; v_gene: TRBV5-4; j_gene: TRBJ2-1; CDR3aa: CASSLGGQGLNEQFF; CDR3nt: TGTGCCAGCAGCTTGGGGGGACAGGGATTAAATGAGCAGTTCTTC
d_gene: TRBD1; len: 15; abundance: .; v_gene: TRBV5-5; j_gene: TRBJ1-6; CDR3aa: CASSLAEGAHSPLHF; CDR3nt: TGTGCCAGCAGCTTGGCCGAGGGGGCGCATTCACCCCTCCACTTT
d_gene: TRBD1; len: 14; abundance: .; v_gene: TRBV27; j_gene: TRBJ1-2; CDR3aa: CASMSRDSYYGYTF; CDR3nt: TGTGCCAGCATGAGCCGGGACAGTTACTATGGCTACACCTTC
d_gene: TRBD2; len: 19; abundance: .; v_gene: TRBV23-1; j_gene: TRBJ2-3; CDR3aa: CASSQSTLSPSGGTDTQYF; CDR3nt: TGCGCCAGCAGTCAATCGACCCTGTCGCCTAGCGGGGGTACAGATACGCAGTATTTT
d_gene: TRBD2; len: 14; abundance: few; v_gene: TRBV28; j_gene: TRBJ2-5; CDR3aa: CASSEGTSAFSQYF; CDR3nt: TGTGCCAGCAGTGAAGGGACTAGCGCCTTCTCCCAGTACTTC
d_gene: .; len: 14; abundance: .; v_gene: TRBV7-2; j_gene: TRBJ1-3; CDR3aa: CASARRSSGNTIYF; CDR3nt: TGTGCCAGCGCCCGTCGCAGCTCTGGAAACACCATATATTTT
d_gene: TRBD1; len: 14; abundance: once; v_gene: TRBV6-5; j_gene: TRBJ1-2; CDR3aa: CASQGTGTNYGYTF; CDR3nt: TGTGCCAGCCAGGGGACAGGGACTAACTATGGCTACACCTTC
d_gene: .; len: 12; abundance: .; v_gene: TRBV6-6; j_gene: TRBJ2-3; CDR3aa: CASSYSRDTQYF; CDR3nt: TGTGCCAGCAGTTACTCGAGGGATACGCAGTATTTT
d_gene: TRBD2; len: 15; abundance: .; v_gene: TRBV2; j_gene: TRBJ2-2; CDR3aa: CASSKRGGGTGELFF; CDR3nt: TGTGCCAGCAGCAAGCGGGGGGGCGGAACCGGGGAGCTGTTTTTT
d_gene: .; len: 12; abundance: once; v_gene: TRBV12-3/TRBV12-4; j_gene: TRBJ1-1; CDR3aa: CASRGDNTEAFF; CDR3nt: TGTGCCAGCAGGGGAGACAACACTGAAGCTTTCTTT
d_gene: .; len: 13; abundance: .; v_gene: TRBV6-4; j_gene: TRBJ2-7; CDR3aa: CASSALLGGEQYF; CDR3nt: TGTGCCAGCAGTGCCCTTCTCGGCGGCGAGCAGTACTTC
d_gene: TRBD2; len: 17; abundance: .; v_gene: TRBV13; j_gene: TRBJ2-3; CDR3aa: CASSLELAGGRADTQYF; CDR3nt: TGTGCCAGCAGCTTAGAGTTAGCGGGGGGGCGAGCAGATACGCAGTATTTT
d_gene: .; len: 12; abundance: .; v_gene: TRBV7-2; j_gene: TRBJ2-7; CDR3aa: CASSFSSYEQYF; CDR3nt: TGTGCCAGCAGCTTTAGCTCCTACGAGCAGTACTTC
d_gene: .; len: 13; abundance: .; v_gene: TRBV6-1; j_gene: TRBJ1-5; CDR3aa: CASSEGLNQPQHF; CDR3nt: TGTGCCAGCAGTGAAGGACTGAATCAGCCCCAGCATTTT
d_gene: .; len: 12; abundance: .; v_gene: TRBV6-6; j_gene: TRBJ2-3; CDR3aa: CASSWERGGQYF; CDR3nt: TGTGCCAGCAGTTGGGAAAGGGGTGGGCAGTATTTT
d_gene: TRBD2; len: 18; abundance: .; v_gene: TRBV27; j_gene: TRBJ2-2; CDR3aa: CASSPDGGAGARTGELFF; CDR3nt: TGTGCCAGCAGTCCCGACGGGGGGGCAGGGGCCCGCACCGGGGAGCTGTTTTTT
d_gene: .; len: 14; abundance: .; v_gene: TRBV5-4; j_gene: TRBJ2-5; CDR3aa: CASSLDRALLTQYF; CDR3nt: TGTGCCAGCAGCTTGGACAGGGCATTATTGACCCAGTACTTC
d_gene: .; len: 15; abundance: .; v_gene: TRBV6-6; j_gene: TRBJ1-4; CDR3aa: CASGNAGNYNEKLFF; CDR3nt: TGTGCCAGCGGGAACGCGGGAAACTACAATGAAAAACTGTTTTTT